This T cell receptor (beta chain) was retrieved from a study of T-cell memory formation after mild COVID-19. Findings and limits, study-wide: Contracting CD4+ clones lay largely in CM and EM, with CD8+ ones residing in EMRA.

Each CDR3 protein is one row after TCRdb ran MiXCR on the 5' RACE reads. The data hold about 50,000 distinct CDR3 sequences, with over 6.5% observed a single time. The CDR3 consists of 15 residues. V was pared by 6 bases and J by 1 base, with 15 bases between. The germline V gene encodes CDR1 SGHNT and CDR2 YYREEE (reference sequence). As to this clonotype: The antigen remains unidentified.

This TCR was sampled from a man aged 18 to 30 who had mild COVID-19 (a few samples of this study predate the infection). Cell type and time point are not known. This chain connects TRBV5-4 to TRBJ2-3; tentatively, D is TRBD2 (7 bases). Sequencing was done on a sample of PBMCs or a T cell subset sorted from them (not recorded which). The CDR3 DNA sequence: TGTGCCAGCACCCCCAGGGGAGGGGGCACAGATACGCAGTATTTT. It translates to CASTPRGGGTDTQYF. Filled out from reference TRBV5-4 and TRBJ2-3, the complete variable domain reads ETGVTQSPTHLIKTRGQQVTLRCSSQSGHNTVSWYQQALGQGPQFIFQYYREEENGRGNFPPRFSGLQFPNYSSELNVNALELDDSALYLCASTPRGGGTDTQYFGPGTRLTVL.